One and the same sample provided the 9 T cell receptor beta chains below, sequenced in a study of cytomegalovirus exposure and HLA in healthy donors (dated by TCRdb to about 2017). Library preparation employed the immunoSEQ multiplex PCR assay. TCRdb re-hosts the immuneACCESS table, in-frame sequences only. Its copies lack some clones; in the studies checked, an unresolved V gene accounts for under half of them, and the cause for the rest is not known. The sample records 100,000 to 150,000 clones, 89% of which are singletons. The leading ten clones occupy 1.5% to 2% of the sample. The sample was PBMCs. Receptor source: a woman between 18 and 29 years old in good health and CMV-seronegative.

The CDR3 DNA is TGTGCCAGCAGAAAGCGGGATAACCAAGAGACCCAGTACTTC. Translating gives CASRKRDNQETQYF. The genes are TRBV11-3 and TRBJ2-5, with 7 nucleotides matching TRBD2. This CDR3 is 14 amino acids long. After removal of 6 bases from V and 0 bases from J, the junction contained 4 bases not matched to a gene. CDR1 and CDR2 from the germline V gene are SGHNT and YENEEA.

The chain recombines TRBV5-4 with TRBJ1-3, with D possibly being TRBD1 (6 bases). Germline V gene data show CDR1 as SGHNT and CDR2 as YYREEE (reference sequence). Trimming shortened V by 0 bases and J by 2 bases, and 9 bases separated the two germline ends. The CDR3 extends over 15 amino acids. The CDR3 DNA reads TGTGCCAGCAGCTTGGAGGACAGAGCTGGAAACACCATATATTTT. Translation gives CASSLEDRAGNTIYF.

This chain joins TRBV7-9 and TRBJ1-5; tentative D call: TRBD1 (5 bases). The V and J ends lost 0 bases and 13 bases respectively, with 19 bases between them. Germline V lookup: CDR1 SEHNR, CDR2 FQNEAQ (reference sequence). The CDR3 extends over 15 amino acids. CDR3 in amino acids: CASSLASKGLGVQHF. In nucleotides, the CDR3 is TGTGCCAGCAGCTTAGCGTCTAAGGGGCTTGGGGTACAGCATTTT.

V and J are TRBV19 and TRBJ2-7, with 7 bases fitting TRBD2. After removal of 5 bases from V and 1 base from J, the junction contained 2 bases not matched to a gene. In germline, CDR1 is LNHDA, CDR2 SQIVND (reference sequence). The CDR3 runs to 13 residues. CDR3 DNA: TGTGCCAGTAGTCCCGGGAGGTCCTACGAGCAGTACTTC. Translated: CASSPGRSYEQYF.

The gene calls are TRBV5-5 and TRBJ2-2; 12 positions match TRBD1. This CDR3 is built from 14 residues. With 5 bases clipped from V and 9 bases from J, the junction kept 5 bases outside the gene matches. Germline V lookup: CDR1 SGHKS, CDR2 YYEKEE (reference sequence). The CDR3 loop reads CASRPGTGGRELFF. The CDR3, as DNA: TGTGCCAGCAGACCCGGGACAGGGGGCCGGGAGCTGTTTTTT.

The chain employs TRBV19 and TRBJ2-7; the match to TRBD2 covers 11 bases. CDR1 and CDR2 (germline): LNHDA, SQIVND (reference sequence). The CDR3 contains 15 residues. Trimming took 4 bases from V and 5 from J; bases not matched to a gene: 7. This chain's CDR3 is CASSRTSGRSHEQYF. The CDR3 DNA sequence: TGTGCCAGTAGTAGAACTAGCGGGAGAAGCCACGAGCAGTACTTC.

V is TRBV6-1 and J is TRBJ2-3; the D gene is possibly TRBD2 (7 bases). This CDR3 has 15 amino acids. Germline CDR1 and CDR2: MNHNS and SASEGT. V lost 2 bases and J 1 base, leaving 10 bases between the germline ends. The DNA of the CDR3 is TGTGCCAGCAGTGAACGGGGGGCCGGCACAGATACGCAGTATTTT. Translating it yields CASSERGAGTDTQYF.

CDR3 in DNA: TGTGCCAGCAGCGTAGGACTAGCGGGAGTCGGGGAGACCCAGTACTTC. Protein sequence: CASSVGLAGVGETQYF. This chain links TRBV9 with TRBJ2-5; 12 bases agree with TRBD2. V shed 0 bases and J 5 bases; nucleotides not matched to a gene: 5. CDR1 and CDR2 from the germline V gene are SGDLS and YYNGEE. The CDR3 sequence is 16 residues long.

The CDR3 is CASSDPRGSSGNTIYF. In nucleotides, the CDR3 is TGCGCCAGCAGCGATCCTCGAGGGAGCTCTGGAAACACCATATATTTT. The V call is TRBV10-2, the J call TRBJ1-3, with D hard to call. V was cut by 6 bases and J by 0 bases, with 15 bases left in between. Germline V CDR1 and CDR2: WSHSY, SAAADI. CDR3 length: 16 residues.